These 10 T cell receptor beta chains came from one sample sequenced in a study of T cell clonality in common variable immunodeficiency. The protocol was immunoSEQ multiplex PCR, while the TCRdb copy is restricted to in-frame clones and leaves out a portion. The sample includes under 65,000 clones, none of them occurring once. The sample was peripheral blood mononuclear cells. The receptor set was obtained from a person between 18 and 70 years old in good health.

As regards this clone: The read falls 3 residues short of the CDR3 end, and the missing part is taken from the germline J gene. V is TRBV7-9 and J is TRBJ1-2; 8 nucleotides match TRBD1. The CDR3 runs to 15 residues. Germline V lookup: CDR1 SEHNR, CDR2 FQNEAQ (reference sequence). The part of the CDR3 DNA that was read is TGTGCCAGCAGGGCCCTCGGGACAGGAAGGGATGAC. It codes for CASRALGTGRDD. The entire CDR3 protein reads CASRALGTGRDDYTF.

This clone was counted at least ten times. Coverage ceases 3 residues before the CDR3 finishes, and the germline J gene fills in the end. The rearrangement links TRBV5-1 to TRBJ1-4; D might be TRBD1 (6 bases). Germline assignment: CDR1 SGHRS and CDR2 YFSETQ. The V and J ends lost 4 bases and 0 bases respectively, with 13 bases between them. The CDR3 extends over 16 amino acids. CDR3 DNA, as far as it was read: TGCGCCAGCAGCCCCGGACAGCTTGCAACTAATGAAAAA. It translates to CASSPGQLATNEK. From start to end, the CDR3 is CASSPGQLATNEKLFF.

This clone has more than one count but fewer than ten. The read terminates 3 residues before the CDR3 end, so the remaining end is supplied by the germline J gene. The chain is built from TRBV5-1 and TRBJ2-3; 9 bases line up with TRBD2. Trimming took 5 bases from V and 5 from J; bases not matched to a gene: 12. This CDR3 has 16 amino acids. Germline lookup yields CDR1 SGHRS and CDR2 YFSETQ. The covered CDR3 bases are TGCGCCAGCAGTCTGGCTGGCGGGGGGGCTGGAGATACG. Encoded protein: CASSLAGGGAGDT. The entire CDR3 is CASSLAGGGAGDTQYF.

This clone came up many times. The read halts 3 residues ahead of the CDR3 end, with the missing end drawn from the germline J gene. The chain couples TRBV6-4 to TRBJ1-6; TRBD1 matches at 7 bases. J lost 5 bases, V lost 2 bases, and 0 bases had no gene match. Germline CDR1 MRHNA, CDR2 SNTAGT. The CDR3 loop spans 14 amino acids. Partial CDR3 DNA: TGTGCCAGCAGTGACACAGGGGATAATTCACCC. This translates into CASSDTGDNSP. From start to end, the CDR3 is CASSDTGDNSPLHF.

A few counts support this clone. The read comes to an end 3 residues before the CDR3 does, leaving the germline J gene to fill in the end. The rearrangement uses TRBV5-1 and TRBJ2-7, with D unclear. Germline CDR1 and CDR2: SGHRS and YFSETQ. Deletions cut 4 bases from V and 3 bases from J, with 5 bases between. The CDR3 extends over 11 amino acids. Here the CDR3 reads CASSQNYEQYF. CDR3 DNA (partial): TGCGCCAGCAGCCAAAACTACGAG. The variable domain in full, completed from reference TRBV5-1 and TRBJ2-7, reads KAGVTQTPRYLIKTRGQQVTLSCSPISGHRSVSWYQQTPGQGLQFLFEYFSETQRNKGNFPGRFSGRQFSNSRSEMNVSTLELGDSALYLCASSQNYEQYFGPGTRLTVT.

This clone was seen at least ten times. The read gets to within 3 residues of the CDR3 end, and the germline J gene fills in the rest. The chain has TRBV6-2 or TRBV6-3 and TRBJ1-5; tentatively, D is TRBD1 (5 bases). The CDR3 covers 15 residues. V lost 4 bases and J 3 bases, leaving 13 bases between the germline ends. Germline assignment: CDR1 MNHEY and CDR2 SVGEGT. CDR3 protein: CASSSVGAANQPQHF. The covered CDR3 bases are TGTGCCAGCAGTTCCGTTGGGGCAGCCAATCAGCCC.

The sample holds many counts of this clone. The read gets to within 3 residues of the CDR3 end, and the germline J gene fills in the rest. This chain links TRBV2 with TRBJ2-5, with TRBD2 identical over 9 bases. Looked up from germline, CDR1 is SNHLY and CDR2 is FYNNEI. The CDR3 contains 15 residues. V shed 3 bases and J 5 bases; nucleotides not matched to a gene: 7. Partial CDR3 DNA: TGTGCCAGCAGTGATCTGGTGCGGGGGGGGGAGACC. Its protein product is CASSDLVRGGET. From start to end, the CDR3 is CASSDLVRGGETQYF.

At least ten counts were recorded for this clone. The read stops 3 residues short of the end of the CDR3; the missing end is completed from the germline J gene. This sequence joins TRBV5-1 and TRBJ2-3; 7 nucleotides line up with TRBD1. Germline CDR1 SGHRS, CDR2 YFSETQ. The CDR3 has 15 residues. V lost 0 bases to trimming and J lost 1 base; unmatched junction nucleotides: 2. The covered CDR3 bases are TGCGCCAGCAGCTTGGGGGACAGCCGCACAGATACG. Amino acid sequence: CASSLGDSRTDT. The whole CDR3 sequence is CASSLGDSRTDTQYF.

With regard to this clone: The read finishes 3 residues shy of the CDR3 end, and the germline J gene is used to complete it. The rearrangement uses TRBV20-1 and TRBJ1-2, with TRBD1 as a possible D gene (5 bases). This CDR3 has 13 amino acids. Looked up from germline, CDR1 is DFQATT and CDR2 is SNEGSKA (reference sequence). The germline V and J ends were trimmed by 2 bases and 7 bases, with 14 bases remaining between them. Incomplete CDR3 DNA: TGCAGTGCTAGATCTACCAGGGTTGGTGGC. It specifies CSARSTRVGG. In full, the CDR3 is CSARSTRVGGYTF.

This clone appeared many times. With the read ending 3 residues before the CDR3 end, the germline J gene is used to fill in that end. V gene TRBV5-6 combines with J gene TRBJ2-7, with 7 bases matching TRBD1. The CDR3 consists of 15 residues. Per the germline V gene, CDR1 is SGHDT and CDR2 is YYEEEE. With V trimmed by 2 bases and J by 3 bases, 8 bases remained unmatched. The CDR3 sequence: CASSLTRDRRYEQYF. CDR3 DNA (partial): TGTGCCAGCAGCTTAACTAGGGACAGACGCTACGAG.